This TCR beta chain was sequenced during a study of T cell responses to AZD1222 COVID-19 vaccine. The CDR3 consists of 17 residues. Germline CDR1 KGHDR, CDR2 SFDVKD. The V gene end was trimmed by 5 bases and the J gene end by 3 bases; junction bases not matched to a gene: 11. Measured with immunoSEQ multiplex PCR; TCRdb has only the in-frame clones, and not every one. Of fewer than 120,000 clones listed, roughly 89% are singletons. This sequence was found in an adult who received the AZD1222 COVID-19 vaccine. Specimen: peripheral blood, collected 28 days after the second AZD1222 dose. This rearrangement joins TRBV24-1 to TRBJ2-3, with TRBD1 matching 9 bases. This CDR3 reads CATSGSPGTGTTDTQYF. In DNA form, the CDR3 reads TGTGCCACCAGTGGTTCTCCGGGGACAGGGACTACAGATACGCAGTATTTT.